This TCR beta chain was retrieved from a study of blood T cells in healthy people across ages. CDR1 is MDHEN, CDR2 SYDVKM, per germline. Trimming cost V 5 bases and J 0 bases; bases outside gene matches: 7. The CDR3 consists of 17 residues. The authors ran a second PCR of about 7 to 12 cycles using a sample-barcoded 5' primer and a J-beta primer mix. No fewer than 3 million CDR3-containing paired-end reads came from each sample. One entry per CDR3 protein, called by TCRdb with MiXCR from the 5' RACE reads. This sample has about a million distinct CDR3 sequences, with around 46% found just once. The TCR comes from a man aged 30 to 39 in good health. The chain links TRBV28 to TRBJ2-6, with 7 positions matching TRBD1. The sequencing input was blood. CDR3: CASSKQGTSSGANVLTF. The CDR3 DNA reads TGTGCCAGCAGTAAACAGGGGACGTCCTCTGGGGCCAACGTCCTGACTTTC.